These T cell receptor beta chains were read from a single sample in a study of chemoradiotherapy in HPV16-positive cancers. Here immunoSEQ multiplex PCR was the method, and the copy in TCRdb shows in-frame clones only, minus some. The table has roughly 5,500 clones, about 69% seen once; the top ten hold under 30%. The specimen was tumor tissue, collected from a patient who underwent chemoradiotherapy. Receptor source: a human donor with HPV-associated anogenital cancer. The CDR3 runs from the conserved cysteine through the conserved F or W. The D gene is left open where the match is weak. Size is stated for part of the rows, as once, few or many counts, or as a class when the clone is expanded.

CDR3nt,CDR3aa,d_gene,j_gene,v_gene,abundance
TGTGCCAGCAGCTTATCTGAGGCGCACTCCTACGAGCAGTACTTC,CASSLSEAHSYEQYF,NA,TRBJ2-7,TRBV11-1,once
TGTGCCAGTAGTATTTTTCAGGGTAGGATCATCAATCAGCCCCAGCATTTT,CASSIFQGRIINQPQHF,NA,TRBJ1-5,TRBV19,NA
TGCGCCAGCAGCCATGAGGGTGGGGACGGCTACACCTTC,CASSHEGGDGYTF,NA,TRBJ1-2,TRBV4-1,NA
TGCAGCGTTGGGCTCAACGGCGGGGAAAAACTGTTTTTT,CSVGLNGGEKLFF,NA,TRBJ1-4,TRBV29-1,NA
TGTGCCAGCAGCCGTGCTAGCGGGAGGCCTTACGAGCAGTACTTC,CASSRASGRPYEQYF,TRBD2,TRBJ2-7,TRBV28,NA
TGTGCCAGCAGCTTAGATCGCGAGCAGTACTTC,CASSLDREQYF,NA,TRBJ2-7,TRBV11-3,NA
TGCGCCAGCAGCTTGGGGCTCGGTGGCGGCTTGAATGAGCAGTTCTTC,CASSLGLGGGLNEQFF,NA,TRBJ2-1,TRBV5-1,once
TGTGCCAGCAGTATGGGGGGGGGTCTTGAGACCCAGTACTTC,CASSMGGGLETQYF,TRBD2,TRBJ2-5,TRBV2,NA
TGTGCCAGCAGTGAATCAGGTTCCAATCAGCCCCAGCATTTT,CASSESGSNQPQHF,NA,TRBJ1-5,TRBV2,NA
TGTGCCAGCAGTCGTAGCGGTTTCCTCGGGGATGAGCAGTTCTTC,CASSRSGFLGDEQFF,NA,TRBJ2-1,TRBV6-1,once
TGTGCCAGCAGCGATCCAGGGGGCGCGAACACCGGGGAGCTGTTTTTT,CASSDPGGANTGELFF,TRBD1,TRBJ2-2,TRBV2,NA
TGTGCCAGCAGTGACCCGGGACTAGCGATTAGAACCGGGGAGCTGTTTTTT,CASSDPGLAIRTGELFF,TRBD2,TRBJ2-2,TRBV2,NA
TGTGCCAGCAGCCCCCCCCGGACAGGGTGGAATTCACCCCTCCACTTT,CASSPPRTGWNSPLHF,TRBD1,TRBJ1-6,TRBV27,NA
TGTGCCTGGAAGGGGACAGGGGGCTATGGCTACACCTTC,CAWKGTGGYGYTF,TRBD1,TRBJ1-2,TRBV30,NA
TGTGCCAGCAGCTTTACCTACGAGCAGTACTTC,CASSFTYEQYF,NA,TRBJ2-7,TRBV5-8,NA
TGTGCCAGCAGTTATCAGGAATTGGACCAAGCTTTCTTT,CASSYQELDQAFF,NA,TRBJ1-1,TRBV6-5,few
TGCGCCAGCAGCCCTGACATGAGCTACGAGCAGTACTTC,CASSPDMSYEQYF,NA,TRBJ2-7,TRBV10-1,NA
TGTGCCAGCAGCTTAGGAACTAGCCGACGCTACGAGCAGTACTTC,CASSLGTSRRYEQYF,NA,TRBJ2-7,TRBV11-3,NA
TGTGCCAGCACGCAGTCCAATGAGCAGTTCTTC,CASTQSNEQFF,NA,TRBJ2-1,TRBV2,once
TGCAGCGTTGAGAGGTCCTATGGCTACACCTTC,CSVERSYGYTF,NA,TRBJ1-2,TRBV29-1,NA
TGCGCCAGCAGCCAAGGTGAACAGGGGAATCAGCCCCAGCATTTT,CASSQGEQGNQPQHF,TRBD1,TRBJ1-5,TRBV4-1,NA
TGTGCCAGCAGCTTAAGGACAGGGGATACGCAGTATTTT,CASSLRTGDTQYF,TRBD1,TRBJ2-3,TRBV11-2,NA
TGTGCCAGCAGCTTGGATGTGGGGCTAGCATCGCAGTATTTT,CASSLDVGLASQYF,NA,TRBJ2-3,TRBV5-4,NA
TGTGCCAGCGGATCGGGACCGCGGGAGGCTAGCACAGATACGCAGTATTTT,CASGSGPREASTDTQYF,TRBD2,TRBJ2-3,TRBV5-4,NA
TGTGCCAACCCCCAGGTAGCGGGATTATTCGAGCAGTACTTC,CANPQVAGLFEQYF,NA,TRBJ2-7,TRBV21-1,once
TGCAGCGTTTGTAAGGAACAGGGGTTTGAAGCTTTCTTT,CSVCKEQGFEAFF,TRBD1,TRBJ1-1,TRBV29-1,NA
TGTGCCAGCGCTGCGCCGGGCCTTAACACTGAAGCTTTCTTT,CASAAPGLNTEAFF,NA,TRBJ1-1,TRBV7-3,NA
TGTGCCAGTAGTACCAGACAGGGGGCTGAAGCTTTCTTT,CASSTRQGAEAFF,TRBD1,TRBJ1-1,TRBV19,NA
TGTGCCAGCAGCTTAAGTTGGGTCCCGGAGGGCTATGGCTACACCTTC,CASSLSWVPEGYGYTF,NA,TRBJ1-2,TRBV7-8,NA
TGTGCCAGTAGTAACCACCGACGGGACAGACAAGAGACCCAGTACTTC,CASSNHRRDRQETQYF,TRBD1,TRBJ2-5,TRBV19,NA
TGCGCCAGCAGTCAGCGAACCCCGGGACAAGGGGAGAGAGGGGCTGAAGCTTTCTTT,CASSQRTPGQGERGAEAFF,NA,TRBJ1-1,TRBV23-1,NA
TGTGCCAGCCGAAGGTTCACTGAAGCTTTCTTT,CASRRFTEAFF,NA,TRBJ1-1,TRBV6-1,few
TGTGCCAGCAGCCCCATAGGCGCTAGCTTCAGCACAGATACGCAGTATTTT,CASSPIGASFSTDTQYF,NA,TRBJ2-3,TRBV7-9,NA
TGCGCCAGCAGCCCCCCGACAGGTAACCCCGGGGAGCTGTTTTTT,CASSPPTGNPGELFF,NA,TRBJ2-2,TRBV5-1,NA
TGTGCCAGCAGCTTCTTCAGGGGTAACATGAACACTGAAGCTTTCTTT,CASSFFRGNMNTEAFF,NA,TRBJ1-1,TRBV5-5,NA
TGTGCCAGCAGTCCTACAGGGTCCCTAAATCAGCCCCAGCATTTT,CASSPTGSLNQPQHF,NA,TRBJ1-5,TRBV6-5,NA
TGTGCCAGCAGCCCACCGATGGGCGGAGCGGGGTTCCAAGAGACCCAGTACTTC,CASSPPMGGAGFQETQYF,TRBD2,TRBJ2-5,TRBV11-3,NA
TGTGCCTGGAGGAGCCCGGGACAGGGGACCTATGGCTACACCTTC,CAWRSPGQGTYGYTF,TRBD1,TRBJ1-2,TRBV30,NA
TGTGCCAGCAGTCCCCGGACAGGGGATCCCTACGAGCAGTACTTC,CASSPRTGDPYEQYF,TRBD1,TRBJ2-7,TRBV6-6,NA
TGCGCCAGCAGCTACGGACAGGGCGATGGCTACACCTTC,CASSYGQGDGYTF,TRBD1,TRBJ1-2,TRBV5-1,NA
TGTGCCAGCAGTTCGAATGCGGACAACTCCTACGAGCAGTACTTC,CASSSNADNSYEQYF,NA,TRBJ2-7,TRBV13,NA
TGTGCCAGCAGCTTGATAGGGGGCCACTACAATGAGCAGTTCTTC,CASSLIGGHYNEQFF,TRBD1,TRBJ2-1,TRBV5-6,NA
TGTGCCAGCTCCCAGGGGTCAGGGGGCAATGAGCAGTTCTTC,CASSQGSGGNEQFF,TRBD1,TRBJ2-1,TRBV18,NA
TGTGCCTGGAGTGTCCCCGGGAGGGACACCATATATTTT,CAWSVPGRDTIYF,NA,TRBJ1-3,TRBV30,NA
TGTGCCAGCAGCTTGGCCCCCCAATCCGAGCAGTTCTTC,CASSLAPQSEQFF,NA,TRBJ2-1,TRBV5-4,NA
TGTGCCAGCAGGTTCGACAGGGGGAATGAAAAACTGTTTTTT,CASRFDRGNEKLFF,TRBD1,TRBJ1-4,TRBV6-5,few
TGTGCCAGCAGTACAGGGGGCTTCGGGGGCTACACCTTC,CASSTGGFGGYTF,TRBD1,TRBJ1-2,TRBV2,NA
TGTGCCAGCAGTTTAGGCAGCCCCCTCTCCTACGAGCAGTACTTC,CASSLGSPLSYEQYF,NA,TRBJ2-7,TRBV27,medium-sized
TGTGCCAGCAGCTTCGGCAGGGCGATCGGGGAGCTGTTTTTT,CASSFGRAIGELFF,NA,TRBJ2-2,TRBV11-2,few
TGTGCCACCGGCAATGAGCAGTTCTTC,CATGNEQFF,NA,TRBJ2-1,TRBV7-2,few
TGTGCCAGCAGCTTAGTGGCTAGCAATGAGCAGTTCTTC,CASSLVASNEQFF,NA,TRBJ2-1,TRBV7-2,NA
TGTGCCACCAGCAGAGGGACGGGAGGTCCGAAAAATGAGCAGTTCTTC,CATSRGTGGPKNEQFF,TRBD2,TRBJ2-1,TRBV15,NA
TGTGCCAGCAGCCCAAGGACTAGCGGGAGAGGGACCGGGGAGCTGTTTTTT,CASSPRTSGRGTGELFF,TRBD2,TRBJ2-2,TRBV11-3,NA
TGCAGTGGTGGGTTCGAGACCCAGTACTTC,CSGGFETQYF,NA,TRBJ2-5,TRBV20-1,NA
TGTGCCAGCAGTGACCCCCGGACTAGCGGTCTCTACGAGCAGTACTTC,CASSDPRTSGLYEQYF,TRBD2,TRBJ2-7,TRBV6-4,NA
TGTGCCAGCAGCGGACTAGCGGGAAACTACGAGCAGTACTTC,CASSGLAGNYEQYF,TRBD2,TRBJ2-7,TRBV27,large
TGTGCCTGGAGTGCCCGGGGGACAGTGAATCAGCCCCAGCATTTT,CAWSARGTVNQPQHF,TRBD1,TRBJ1-5,TRBV30,few